Listed below are T cell receptor beta chains from one sample, sequenced in a study of T cells in Graves' hyperthyroidism and ophthalmopathy. TCRdb redid the calling of the multiplex PCR reads with MiXCR, one entry per CDR3 protein. The repertoire holds under 450,000 distinct CDR3 sequences, with 15% to 18% as singletons. Sequenced sample: blood. These receptors all come from a woman under 30 with Graves' hyperthyroidism. The CDR3 runs from the conserved cysteine through the conserved F or W. A D gene is named only where the DNA matches it firmly. Rows may omit the clone size; those that give it use once, few, many or a size class.

CSAALGAEQPQHF	TGCAGTGCCGCACTCGGGGCAGAGCAGCCCCAGCATTTT	NA	many	13	TRBV20-1	TRBJ1-5
CASSMTGTAYEQYF	TGTGCCAGCAGCATGACAGGGACTGCCTACGAGCAGTACTTC	NA	few	14	TRBV6-1	TRBJ2-7
CASSLQGEGYGYTF	TGTGCCAGCAGTTTGCAGGGGGAAGGGTATGGCTACACCTTC	TRBD1	few	14	TRBV27	TRBJ1-2
CASSLAIGSSYNEQFF	TGTGCCAGCAGCTTAGCCATTGGGAGCTCCTACAATGAGCAGTTCTTC	NA	many	16	TRBV7-2	TRBJ2-1
CSVKARGVDQPQHF	TGCAGTGTGAAGGCCAGAGGGGTGGACCAGCCCCAGCATTTT	NA	many	14	TRBV20-1	TRBJ1-5
CASSQDPAGEQYF	TGTGCCAGCAGCCAAGATCCCGCTGGGGAGCAGTACTTC	NA	many	13	TRBV4-2	TRBJ2-7
CASSYPNRGGYGYTF	TGTGCCAGCAGTTACCCAAACAGGGGCGGCTATGGCTACACCTTC	TRBD1	many	15	TRBV6-2/TRBV6-3	TRBJ1-2
CASSMTSGNEQFF	TGTGCCAGTAGTATGACTAGCGGAAATGAGCAGTTCTTC	TRBD2	NA	13	TRBV19	TRBJ2-1
CASSTTGFGTYGYTF	TGTGCCAGCAGCACTACAGGGTTCGGTACCTATGGCTACACCTTC	NA	many	15	TRBV27	TRBJ1-2
CASRGRQGYEQYF	TGTGCCAGCAGAGGACGACAGGGCTACGAGCAGTACTTC	TRBD1	NA	13	TRBV6-1	TRBJ2-7
CASSSRLKGNTIYF	TGTGCCAGCAGTTCTCGTCTAAAGGGAAACACCATATATTTT	NA	few	14	TRBV6-5	TRBJ1-3
CASSGRAGELFF	TGCGCCAGCAGTGGACGAGCCGGGGAGCTGTTTTTT	NA	few	12	TRBV10-1	TRBJ2-2
CASSFFPTFNEAFF	TGTGCCAGCAGTTTTTTTCCCACGTTCAATGAAGCTTTCTTT	NA	NA	14	TRBV27	TRBJ1-1
CASSYKGLWYTEAFF	TGTGCCAGCAGTTATAAGGGGTTGTGGTACACTGAAGCTTTCTTT	NA	NA	15	TRBV6-1	TRBJ1-1
CASSYLQSYEQYF	TGTGCCAGCAGTTACCTACAATCCTACGAGCAGTACTTC	NA	many	13	TRBV6-5	TRBJ2-7